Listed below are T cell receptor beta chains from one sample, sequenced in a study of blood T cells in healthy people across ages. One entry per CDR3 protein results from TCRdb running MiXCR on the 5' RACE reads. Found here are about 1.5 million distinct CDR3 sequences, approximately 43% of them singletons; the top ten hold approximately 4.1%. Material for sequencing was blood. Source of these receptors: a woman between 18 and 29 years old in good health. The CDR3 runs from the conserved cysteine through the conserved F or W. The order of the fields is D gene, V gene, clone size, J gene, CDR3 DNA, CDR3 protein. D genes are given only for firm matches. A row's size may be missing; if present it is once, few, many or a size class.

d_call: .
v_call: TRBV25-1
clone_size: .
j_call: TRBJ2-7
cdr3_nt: TGTGCCAGCGCTGGACCCAATGAGCAGTACTTC
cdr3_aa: CASAGPNEQYF

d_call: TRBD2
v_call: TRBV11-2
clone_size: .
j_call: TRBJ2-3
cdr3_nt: TGTGCCAGCAGCTTTGTACGGGGGGGAATAGCGGCAGATACACAGTATTTT
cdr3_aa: CASSFVRGGIAADTQYF

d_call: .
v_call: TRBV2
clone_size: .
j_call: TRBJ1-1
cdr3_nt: TGTGTCAGCAGTGAAGCTTGGACTGAAGCTTTCTTT
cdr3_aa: CVSSEAWTEAFF

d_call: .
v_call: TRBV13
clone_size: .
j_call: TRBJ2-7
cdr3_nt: TGTGCCAGCAGCTTAGCCGAGGGGGCCTACGAGCAGTACTTC
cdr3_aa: CASSLAEGAYEQYF

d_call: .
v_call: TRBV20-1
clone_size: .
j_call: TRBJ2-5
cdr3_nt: TGCAGTGCTAGAAACCGGGACTTCCAAGAGACCCAGTACTTC
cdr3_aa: CSARNRDFQETQYF

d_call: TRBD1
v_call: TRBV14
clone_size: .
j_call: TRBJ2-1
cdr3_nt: TGTGCCAGCAGCCCGGGACAGGGGTGGACGATAGCCAATGAGCAGTTCTTC
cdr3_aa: CASSPGQGWTIANEQFF

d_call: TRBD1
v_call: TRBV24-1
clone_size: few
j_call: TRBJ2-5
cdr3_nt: TGTGCCACCGGACAGGGACCTGGGGAGACCCAGTACTTC
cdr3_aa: CATGQGPGETQYF

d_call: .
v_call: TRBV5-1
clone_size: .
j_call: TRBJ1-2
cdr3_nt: TGCGCCAGCAGAAAACTCTCGACCGAAATATATGGCTACACCTTC
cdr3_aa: CASRKLSTEIYGYTF

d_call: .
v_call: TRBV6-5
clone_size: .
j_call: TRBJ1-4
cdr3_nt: TGTGCCAGCAGTTACGCTCAGGGAGGTGAAAAACTGTTTTTT
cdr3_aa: CASSYAQGGEKLFF

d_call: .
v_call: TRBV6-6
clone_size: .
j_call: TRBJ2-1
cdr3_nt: TGTGCCAGCAGACAGAGAGGAGGAAATGAGCAGTTCTTC
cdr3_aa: CASRQRGGNEQFF

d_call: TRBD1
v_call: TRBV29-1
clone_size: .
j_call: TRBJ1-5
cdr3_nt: TGCAGCGTTGGACAGGGCATGGATCAGCCCCAGCATTTT
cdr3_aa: CSVGQGMDQPQHF

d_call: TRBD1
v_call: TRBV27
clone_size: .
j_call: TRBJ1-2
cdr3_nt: TGTGCCAGCAGTTTAGCACAGGGGGCGATTTATGGCTACACCTTC
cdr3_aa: CASSLAQGAIYGYTF

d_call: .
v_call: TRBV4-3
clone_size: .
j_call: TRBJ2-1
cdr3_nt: TGCGCCAGCAGCCAAGACCCAGGTACCCATGAGCAGTTCTTC
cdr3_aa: CASSQDPGTHEQFF

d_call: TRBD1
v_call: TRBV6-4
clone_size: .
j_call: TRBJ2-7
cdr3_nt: TGTGCCAGCAGCCCCGGGACAGGGGAGTACAATGAGCAGTACTTC
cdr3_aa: CASSPGTGEYNEQYF

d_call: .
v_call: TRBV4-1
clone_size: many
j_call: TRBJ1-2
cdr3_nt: TGCGCCAGCAGCCAAAAAGACAGGAGTAACTATGGCTACACCTTC
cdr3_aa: CASSQKDRSNYGYTF

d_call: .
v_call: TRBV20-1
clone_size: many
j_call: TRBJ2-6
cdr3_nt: TGCAGTGCTAGAGAAAGAAGCTCTGGGGCCAACGTCCTGACTTTC
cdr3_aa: CSARERSSGANVLTF

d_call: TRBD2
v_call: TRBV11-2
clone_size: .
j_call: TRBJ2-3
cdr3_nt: TGTGCCAGCAGCTTTCGGTCGGCGGGAGGGTCAGATACGCAGTATTTT
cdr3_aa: CASSFRSAGGSDTQYF

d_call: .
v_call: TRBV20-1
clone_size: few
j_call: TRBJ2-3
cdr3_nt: TGCAGTGCTGTAGGACACAGGAGCACAGATACGCAGTATTTT
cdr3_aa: CSAVGHRSTDTQYF

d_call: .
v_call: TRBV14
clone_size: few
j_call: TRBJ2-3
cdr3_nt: TGTGCCAGCAGCCACCGACAGTTCACAGATACGCAGTATTTT
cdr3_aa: CASSHRQFTDTQYF

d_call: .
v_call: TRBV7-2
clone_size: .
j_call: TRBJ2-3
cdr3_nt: TGTGCCAGCAGCTTAAGCCATCTAGATACGCAGTATTTT
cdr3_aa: CASSLSHLDTQYF

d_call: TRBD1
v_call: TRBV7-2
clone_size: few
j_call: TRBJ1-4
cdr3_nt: TGTGCCAGCAGCCGCCTGGGGACAGGGCTTAATGAAAAACTGTTTTTT
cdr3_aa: CASSRLGTGLNEKLFF

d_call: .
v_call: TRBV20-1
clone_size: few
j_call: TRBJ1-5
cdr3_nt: TGCAGTGCTAGAAACGGGTGGGGGGCCAATCAGCCCCAGCATTTT
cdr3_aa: CSARNGWGANQPQHF

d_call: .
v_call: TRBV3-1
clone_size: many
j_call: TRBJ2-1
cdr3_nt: TGTGCCAGCAGCCAATGGTCATACAATGAGCAGTTCTTC
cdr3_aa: CASSQWSYNEQFF

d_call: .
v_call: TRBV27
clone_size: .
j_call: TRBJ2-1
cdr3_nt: TGTGCCAGCAGACGAGCGGCATACAATGAGCAGTTCTTC
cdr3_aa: CASRRAAYNEQFF

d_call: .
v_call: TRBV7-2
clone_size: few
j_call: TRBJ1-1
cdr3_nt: TGTGCCAGCAGCTTAGTATGCCTGGTAAAGGGGTGTAGCACTGAAGCTTTCTTT
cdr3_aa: CASSLVCLVKGCSTEAFF

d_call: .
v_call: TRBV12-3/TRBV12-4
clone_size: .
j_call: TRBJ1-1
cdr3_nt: TGTGCCAGCAGACCGGGAGCAGTCACTGAAGCTTTCTTT
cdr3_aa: CASRPGAVTEAFF

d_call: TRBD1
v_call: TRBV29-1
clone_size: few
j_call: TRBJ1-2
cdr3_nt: TGCAGCGTTGAAGTTGTCTACAGGGGGAACTATGGCTACACCTTC
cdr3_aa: CSVEVVYRGNYGYTF

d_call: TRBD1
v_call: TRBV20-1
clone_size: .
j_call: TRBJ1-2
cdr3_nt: TGCAGTGCTAGACCAGGGGGTACGGGATCTGGCTACACCTTC
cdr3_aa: CSARPGGTGSGYTF

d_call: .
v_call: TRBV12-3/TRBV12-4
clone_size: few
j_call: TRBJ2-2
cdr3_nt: TGTGCCAGCAGTTTGCAGGGTTTTGGGAACACCGGGGAGCTGTTTTTT
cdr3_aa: CASSLQGFGNTGELFF

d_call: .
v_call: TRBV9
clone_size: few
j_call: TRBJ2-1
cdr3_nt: TGTGCCAGCAGCCCCAGGAGGGCCGATGAGCAGTTCTTC
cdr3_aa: CASSPRRADEQFF

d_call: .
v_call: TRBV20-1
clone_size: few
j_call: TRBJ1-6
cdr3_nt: TGCAGAAACTATGAAGACAGCCTTCATTCACCCCTCCACTTT
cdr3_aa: CRNYEDSLHSPLHF

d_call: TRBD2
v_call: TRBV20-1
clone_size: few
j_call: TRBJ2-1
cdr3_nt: TGCAGCCGATCTAGCGGGAGGGCCAATGAGCAGTTCTTC
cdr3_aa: CSRSSGRANEQFF

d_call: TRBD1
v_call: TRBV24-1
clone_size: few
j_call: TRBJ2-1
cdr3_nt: TGTGCCACCAGTGATCCTCAGGGGGCGAGGAATGAGCAGTTCTTC
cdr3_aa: CATSDPQGARNEQFF

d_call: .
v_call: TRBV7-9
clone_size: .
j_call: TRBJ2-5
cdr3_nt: TGTGCCAGCAGCTCCTCGCAGGGCTGGGAGACCCAGTACTTC
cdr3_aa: CASSSSQGWETQYF

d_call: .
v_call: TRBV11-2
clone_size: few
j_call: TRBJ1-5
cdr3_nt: TGTGCCAGCAGCGCGGACTTCACAAGGGGTCAGCCCCAGCATTTT
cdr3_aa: CASSADFTRGQPQHF

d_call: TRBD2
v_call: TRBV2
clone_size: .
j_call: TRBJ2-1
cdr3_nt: TGTGCCAGCACTGATAGCGGGAGAGGCAATGAGCAGTTCTTC
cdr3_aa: CASTDSGRGNEQFF

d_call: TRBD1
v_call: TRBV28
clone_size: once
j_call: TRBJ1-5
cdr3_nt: TGTGCCAGCAGCTTTACAGGGGTAACCAATCAGCCCCAGCATTTT
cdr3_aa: CASSFTGVTNQPQHF